The present TCR beta chain was sequenced within a study of Graves' ophthalmopathy and Graves' hyperthyroidism. Amplified material comprised TCR beta CDR3 regions derived from RNA transcripts. RT-PCR was first run with HTBI primers, then multiplex PCR in a second round. MiXCR, applied by TCRdb to the multiplex PCR reads, yields one record per CDR3 protein. Counted here are under 800,000 distinct CDR3 sequences, about a fifth occurring once; the ten biggest clones make up more than 5.5%. This clonotype showed up just a few times. Unmatched junction bases numbered 4, after V lost 5 bases and J lost 0 bases. Germline values: CDR1 SGHVS, CDR2 FQNEAQ. The CDR3 is 16 amino acids.

The sample was peripheral blood. The clonotype was recovered from a woman aged 18-30 years with stable Graves' hyperthyroidism. Some clones in this sample may be carry-over from other donors' samples. The chain has TRBV7-8 and TRBJ2-2; 9 bases line up with TRBD1. DNA of the CDR3: TGTGCCAGCAGCCTACAGGGGGCCGCGAACACCGGGGAGCTGTTTTTT. The encoded protein is CASSLQGAANTGELFF.